What follows are 2 T cell receptor beta chains derived from one specimen sequenced in a study of blood T cell repertoires in COVID-19. Using immunoSEQ multiplex PCR, the repertoire was profiled, and TCRdb retains in-frame clones only, with some absent. The sample includes a few hundred thousand clones, around 85% of them seen just once. Sequenced input: PBMCs or T cells enriched from blood (not recorded which). Source of these receptors: a woman aged 55-70 years who had recovered from COVID-19.

This chain links TRBV3-1 (or the pseudogene TRBV3-2) with TRBJ2-3; TRBD1 is a possible D gene (5 bases). Looked up from germline, CDR1 is LGHDT and CDR2 is YNNKEL (reference sequence). V shed 4 bases and J shed 2 bases, with 13 bases lying between them. The CDR3 runs to 15 residues. The CDR3 spells CASSLMGQSTDTQYF. The CDR3 DNA follows: TGTGCCAGCAGCCTCATGGGGCAGTCCACAGATACGCAGTATTTT.

This clone occurred a few times. The chain recombines TRBV6-6 with TRBJ1-1; possible D gene TRBD1, 5 bases. CDR3 length equals 17 residues. Germline V CDR1 and CDR2: MNHNY, SVGAGI (reference sequence). With 5 bases removed from V and 3 bases from J, the gap between germline ends came to 22 bases. The CDR3 bases are TGTGCCAGCAGTCACGGGGGTCTTCCTACAGGATACACTGAAGCTTTCTTT. Protein sequence: CASSHGGLPTGYTEAFF.